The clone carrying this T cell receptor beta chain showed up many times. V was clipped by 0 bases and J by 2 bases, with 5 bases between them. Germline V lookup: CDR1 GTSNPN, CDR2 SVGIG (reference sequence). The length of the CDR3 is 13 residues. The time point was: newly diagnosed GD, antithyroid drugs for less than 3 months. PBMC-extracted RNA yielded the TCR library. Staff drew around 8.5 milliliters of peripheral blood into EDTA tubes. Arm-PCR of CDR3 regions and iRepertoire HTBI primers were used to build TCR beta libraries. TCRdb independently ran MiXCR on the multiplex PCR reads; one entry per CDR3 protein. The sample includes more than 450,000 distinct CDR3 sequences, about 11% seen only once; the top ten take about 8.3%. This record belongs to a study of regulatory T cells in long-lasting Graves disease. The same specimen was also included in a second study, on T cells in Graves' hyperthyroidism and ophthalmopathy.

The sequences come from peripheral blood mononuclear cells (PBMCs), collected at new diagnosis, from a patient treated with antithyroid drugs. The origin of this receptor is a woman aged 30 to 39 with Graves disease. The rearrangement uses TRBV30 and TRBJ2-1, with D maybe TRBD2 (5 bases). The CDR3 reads CAWSVLAYNEQFF. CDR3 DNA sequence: TGTGCCTGGAGTGTACTAGCCTACAATGAGCAGTTCTTC. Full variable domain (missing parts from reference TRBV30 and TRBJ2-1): SQTIHQWPATLVQPVGSPLSLECTVEGTSNPNLYWYRQAAGRGLQLLFYSVGIGQISSEVPQNLSASRPQDRQFILSSKKLLLSDSGFYLCAWSVLAYNEQFFGPGTRLTVL.